This T cell receptor (beta chain) was obtained from a study of STAT5B mutations in CD4+ large granular lymphocyte leukemia. Overall study: The CDR3 'QG' motif was associated with a particular HLA allele among healthy donors. The study, taken as a whole, reports: Compared with healthy controls (2/35), patient top clones favored TRBV06 (8/27). CD4-sorted patient repertoires seemed more clonal than healthy CD4+ repertoires.

About this clone itself: The antigen remains unidentified.

Controls came from buffy coats of healthy blood donors. Some clones are missing from TCRdb's copy, which holds only in-frame ones; the method was immunoSEQ multiplex PCR. This repertoire shows approximately 30,000 clones, just under 75% found once; its top ten account for 3.1%. The CDR3 sequence is 15 residues long. V lost 0 bases to trimming and J lost 4 bases; unmatched junction nucleotides: 3. Germline V lookup: CDR1 SGHTA, CDR2 FQGNSA. The chain is built from TRBV7-2 and TRBJ1-2; TRBD1 matches 9 bases. Sequencing was carried out using CD4+ T cells from blood buffy coats. This TCR came from a human donor in good health. CDR3 in DNA: TGTGCCAGCAGCTTAGCCGGGACAGGGTTCTATGGCTACACCTTC. As protein: CASSLAGTGFYGYTF.